This entry features one T cell receptor beta chain sequence. Its antigen target is currently unknown. Base qualities are not at hand, and no much larger clone is one base apart. The immunoSEQ Assay, a bias-controlled multiplex PCR, was used to amplify TCRbeta CDR3 regions from genomic DNA. Regarding the original processing steps: The number of nucleated cells in each sample was estimated by amplification of reference gene primers within the assay. Sequence reads were collapsed and filtered to measure the absolute abundance of every unique TCRbeta CDR3 rearrangement. For each sample, productive Simpson clonality was calculated by taking the square root of Simpson's diversity index across productive rearrangements. TCRdb carries this immuneACCESS record with in-frame sequences only. Its versions omit some clonotypes, under half of them owing to an unresolved V gene in the studies checked, with the rest unexplained. V, J and clone size derive from that table, while D and trimming were established from the DNA sequence. The sample profile shows 85,000 to 130,000 clones; roughly 90% of them were found once. The ten biggest clones cover 0.85% to 1% of the sample.

These data belong to a study of blood T cell repertoires in COVID-19 (dated by TCRdb to the early 2020s). General notes on the study: Collaborator samples came from the United States, Italy and Spain and covered acute and convalescent phases of COVID-19. The prospective study material was composed of cDNA or gDNA derived from T cells, B-cell-depleted T cells, or PBMCs. The dataset comprised deeply sampled blood TCRbeta repertoires from subjects exposed to, actively infected with, or recovered from COVID-19. The repertoires were made available in a free public database intended to serve as a resource for research on the immune response to SARS-CoV-2. Samples came from the ongoing ImmuneRACE study (first 160 participants) plus 1,254 subjects from 6 global collaborators. Sample metadata almost always included a de-identified subject ID, COVID-19 status, age in years and sex. Where available, HLA class I and class II types were obtained from metadata supplied by the sample provider rather than from assay-based typing. Study-wide conclusions, independent of this receptor: The amount of clinical and demographic metadata varied by source and participant and was provided uncurated.

The collaborating institutions used their own protocols to collect whole blood in K2EDTA tubes. Collaborator samples were shipped for TCRbeta analysis as frozen whole blood, isolated PBMCs, or DNA extracted from either sample type. Including the terminal cysteine and phenylalanine, the CDR3 comprises 15 residues. The kept DNA is CDR3 alone, 45 bases in frame from the first base. V is cut back by 7 bases and J by 5 bases, with 12 bases in the junction unmatched. The germline V gene sets CDR1 to KGHDR and CDR2 to SFDVKD. In this chain, TRBV24-1 is recombined with TRBJ2-7; the central 8 bases match TRBD2. The receptor was derived from a man aged 60-69 years with acute or convalescent COVID-19. The sequenced material came from peripheral blood. CDR3 reads: CATSEPGGGRDEQYF. The DNA reads as follows: TGTGCCACCAGCGAGCCGGGGGGGGGCCGGGACGAGCAGTACTTC.